This TCR beta chain was documented in a study of CD8 T cells in Susac syndrome. Study results and caveats: That the number of individuals in its TCR sequencing and HLA analysis was relatively small was acknowledged by the study.

For this clonotype: What it binds is unknown.

Sequencing of TCR beta was performed on blood CD8+ and CD4+ T cells. While CD8+ and CD4+ T cells were isolated negatively, TEMRA cells were enriched by FACS. V was pared by 4 bases and J by 4 bases, with 26 bases between. The CDR3 is 18 amino acids. Germline lookup yields CDR1 SGHRS and CDR2 YFSETQ. Random-hexamer reverse transcription was applied to roughly 0.5 to 1 ug RNA. The immunoSEQ assay covered 54 Vbeta and 13 Jbeta segments for CDR3. TCRdb reprocessed the immunoSEQ multiplex PCR reads via MiXCR and lists one record per CDR3 protein. This table has around 71,000 distinct CDR3 sequences, 96% appearing once.

This chain connects TRBV5-1 to TRBJ1-2, with D maybe TRBD1 (6 bases). This receptor was identified in a human donor with multiple sclerosis. Material for sequencing was CD4+ T cells from PBMCs. CDR3 in amino acids: CASSRALTGAIVGYGYTF. CDR3 nucleotides: TGCGCCAGCAGCCGAGCTCTAACGGGGGCGATCGTAGGCTATGGCTACACCTTC. The whole variable domain, filled in from reference TRBV5-1 and TRBJ1-2, reads KAGVTQTPRYLIKTRGQQVTLSCSPISGHRSVSWYQQTPGQGLQFLFEYFSETQRNKGNFPGRFSGRQFSNSRSEMNVSTLELGDSALYLCASSRALTGAIVGYGYTFGSGTRLTVV.